Given below is one T cell receptor (beta chain) in context. This clone showed up just once. The antigen it recognizes is unknown. Per-nucleotide qualities are absent, and no much larger clonotype sits a single base away. This sample stems from a study of blood T cell repertoires in COVID-19 (dated by TCRdb to 2019 to 2021). At the level of the whole study: Collaborator samples came from the United States, Italy and Spain and covered acute and convalescent phases of COVID-19. The samples were drawn from two sources: the first 160 participants of the ongoing ImmuneRACE study, and fewer than 1,500 subjects contributed by 6 global collaborators. Deeply sampled blood TCRbeta repertoires from subjects exposed to, actively infected with, or recovered from COVID-19 were included in the dataset. The prospective study material was composed of cDNA or gDNA derived from T cells, B-cell-depleted T cells, or PBMCs. Where HLA class I and class II types were available, the types were taken from metadata supplied by the sample provider, not from assay-based typing. The repertoires were released in a freely available public database intended as a resource for research on the immune response to SARS-CoV-2. Sample metadata almost always included a de-identified subject ID, COVID-19 status, age in years and sex. Study-level results and caveats: The amount of clinical and demographic metadata varied by source and participant and was provided uncurated.

V is pruned by 0 bases and J by 4 bases, leaving 4 bases of the junction without a gene match. The CDR3 sequence holds 15 residues, the cysteine and phenylalanine included. Of the read, only the CDR3 DNA is kept; its 45 bases are in frame from base 1. Per the germline V gene, MNHEY is the CDR1 and SVGAGI is the CDR2. TCRbeta CDR3 regions were amplified from genomic DNA using the immunoSEQ Assay, a bias-controlled multiplex PCR. Per the original workflow: Nucleated cell counts per sample were estimated from amplification of reference gene primers within the assay. To quantify the absolute abundance of each unique TCRbeta CDR3 rearrangement, sequence reads were collapsed and filtered. For each sample, productive Simpson clonality was calculated as the square root of Simpson's diversity index across productive rearrangements. The clones in this table, taken by TCRdb from immuneACCESS, are in-frame only. Not every clone is retained; where verified, under half of the shortfall comes from an unresolved V gene, and the cause of the rest is unknown. V, J and clone size are taken as reported in that table, and D and trimming were inferred from the DNA itself. This sample has under 200,000 clones in its table, and around four fifths of those were observed once. The ten largest clones take up approximately 8.1% of the sample.

One collaborating source in Seattle enrolled patients during active infection and followed them longitudinally through the course of disease. Each collaborating institution followed its own protocols to collect whole blood in K2EDTA tubes. Collaborator samples were shipped for TCRbeta analysis as frozen whole blood, isolated PBMCs, or DNA extracted from either sample type. Sequencing was done on a sample of peripheral blood. The chain is encoded by TRBV6-5 joined to TRBJ1-1, and 8 junctional nucleotides match TRBD1. This clonotype was obtained from an elderly woman with COVID-19, enrolled during active disease. For the CDR3, the sequence is CASSYSPGQGTEAFF. In nucleotide form, the sequence is TGTGCCAGCAGTTACTCCCCTGGACAGGGCACTGAAGCTTTCTTT.